Sequencing of this TCR beta chain was carried out in a study of cytomegalovirus exposure and HLA in healthy donors. Researchers ran the PCR with 60 Vbeta and 13 Jbeta primers. Only in-frame clones appear in the TCRdb table, and some are missing; sequencing was by immunoSEQ multiplex PCR. The sample lists 95,000 to 150,000 clones, over 60% occurring once. This CDR3 is built from 16 residues. V lost 2 bases to trimming and J lost 4 bases; unmatched junction nucleotides: 8. Germline CDR1 reads MDHEN; CDR2 reads SYDVKM. General study points: The study recorded 164 TCR beta chains that were cytomegalovirus-associated.

At sampling all donors were nominally healthy, likely with unrecorded immune exposures. Concerning this clone itself: The target antigen is unknown.

The J gene is TRBJ2-3, the V gene TRBV28; 8 bases agree with TRBD1. Sequences were obtained from PBMCs. The origin of this receptor is a human donor in good health. The CDR3 nucleotides read TGTGCCAGCAGTTTAATAGGACAGGGATTGCCAGATACGCAGTATTTT. This sequence encodes CASSLIGQGLPDTQYF.